The entry that follows covers one T cell receptor beta chain sequence. V gave up 0 bases and J gave up 15 bases; unmatched junction bases: 11. Germline CDR1 is LGHNA and CDR2 is YNFKEQ. The length of the CDR3 is 17 residues. These data are taken from a study of technical replicates of blood from a few donors. The assay was immunoSEQ multiplex PCR, and TCRdb's table has in-frame clones only and misses some. In the table there are just over 95,000 clones, 90% to 97% of which are singletons. This TCR derives from a human donor in good health. The chain couples TRBV4-2 to TRBJ2-1; 16 bases are a match to TRBD2. The sample consisted of T cells isolated from PBMCs. CDR3 nucleotide sequence: TGTGCCAGCAGCCAAGATCCTGGGACTAGCGGGAGGGCCAAATCGTTCTTC. This gives the protein CASSQDPGTSGRAKSFF.